A single sample gave rise to the 10 T cell receptor beta chains below, sequenced in a study of regulatory T cells in long-lasting Graves disease. Researchers made TCR beta libraries by using iRepertoire HTBI primers and running Arm-PCR on CDR3 regions. TCRdb processed the multiplex PCR reads anew with MiXCR; each CDR3 protein has one entry. The profile shows about 430,000 distinct CDR3 sequences, under 25% of them singletons. Sample time point: persistent/refractory GD, antithyroid drugs over 5 years with positive TRAb. Generation of the TCR library employed RNA extracted from PBMCs. The material was peripheral blood mononuclear cells (PBMCs), obtained when the disease was refractory, from a patient treated with antithyroid drugs. Receptors were obtained from a female donor with Graves disease.

This clonotype is a singleton in its sample. Since a much larger clone is just one base distant, this may be a read error. The chain links TRBV27 to TRBJ1-2; D is unclear. The CDR3 totals 11 residues. Germline V gene data show CDR1 as MNHEY and CDR2 as SMNVEV (reference sequence). CDR3 DNA sequence: TGTGCCTGCAGGTCCCGGGTTGGCTACACCTTC. Translated, it gives CACRSRVGYTF.

The sample holds many counts of this clonotype. The chain joins TRBV2 to TRBJ2-7; unclear D gene. Germline values: CDR1 SNHLY, CDR2 FYNNEI. CDR3 length: 13 amino acids. V was pared by 11 bases and J by 6 bases, with 20 bases between. CDR3 nucleotides: TGTGCCGCCGGAGCTCTAGGGATTGGCGAGCAGTACTTC. Residues: CAAGALGIGEQYF.

V usage is TRBV10-1 and J usage is TRBJ2-5, with 10 positions matching TRBD1. In germline, CDR1 is WNHNN, CDR2 SYGVQD (reference sequence). V lost 11 bases and J lost 5; bases outside the gene matches: 8. The CDR3 has 13 residues. CDR3 sequence (DNA): TGCGCCTCCTCGGGACAGGGGACGGAGACCCAGTACTTC. It specifies CASSGQGTETQYF.

This clonotype has a handful of counts. The chain couples TRBV30 to TRBJ1-5; D gene unclear. CDR3 length equals 13 residues. The germline V gene encodes CDR1 GTSNPN and CDR2 SVGIG (reference sequence). The V and J ends lost 2 bases and 0 bases respectively, with 5 bases between them. CDR3 in amino acids: CAWSKASNQPQHF. The CDR3 DNA reads as TGTGCCTGGAGTAAGGCTAGCAATCAGCCCCAGCATTTT.

In its sample, this clonotype was seen many times. This chain links TRBV2 with TRBJ1-2, with TRBD1 matching 8 bases. Germline V CDR1 and CDR2: SNHLY, FYNNEI. The CDR3 is 15 amino acids. Unmatched junction bases numbered 7, after V lost 7 bases and J lost 0 bases. This CDR3 is CASKGGQGANYGYTF. In nucleotides, the CDR3 is TGTGCCAGCAAGGGCGGACAGGGAGCTAACTATGGCTACACCTTC.

This clonotype was seen ten or more times. This chain joins TRBV28 and TRBJ1-6; D is ambiguous. The germline gives CDR1 MDHEN, CDR2 SYDVKM. This CDR3 contains 15 residues. V gave up 6 bases and J gave up 6 bases, with 15 bases separating them. The CDR3 sequence is CASSRSAEFNSPLHF. The CDR3 nucleotides read TGTGCCAGCAGCCGCTCTGCGGAGTTTAATTCACCCCTCCACTTT.

This clonotype occurred many times. The CDR3 DNA reads TGCAGCGTCACCATTAACAGGGGCGAGACCCAGTACTTC. Encoded protein: CSVTINRGETQYF. V and J are TRBV29-1 and TRBJ2-5; 7 nucleotides align to TRBD1. CDR1 is SQVTM, CDR2 ANQGSEA, per germline. This CDR3 comprises 13 residues. Unmatched junction bases numbered 9, after V lost 6 bases and J lost 5 bases.

This clonotype came up many times. The chain's CDR3 is CASLASTSYEQYF. The CDR3 DNA reads TGTGCCAGTCTCGCGTCTACGTCCTACGAGCAGTACTTC. The V and J genes are TRBV28 and TRBJ2-7, with D hard to call. From germline, CDR1 is MDHEN and CDR2 SYDVKM. V lost 9 bases and J 1 base, leaving 13 bases between the germline ends. This CDR3 is 13 amino acids long.

The chain joins TRBV5-1 to TRBJ2-5; 10 bases align to TRBD2. The CDR3 covers 17 residues. Germline trimming cut 4 bases from V and 5 bases from J; bases unmatched to any gene: 14. Germline assignment: CDR1 SGHRS and CDR2 YFSETQ. For the CDR3, the DNA is TGCGCCAGCAGCACCGAACCACCTAGCGGGGGAATGGAGACCCAGTACTTC. It specifies CASSTEPPSGGMETQYF.

This clonotype was detected ten times or more. The J gene is TRBJ1-1, the V gene TRBV3-1; possible D gene TRBD1, 5 bases. Trimming cost V 3 bases and J 4 bases, with 9 bases left between them. Germline V lookup: CDR1 LGHDT, CDR2 YNNKEL (reference sequence). The CDR3 runs to 13 residues. The CDR3 DNA follows: TGTGCCAGCAGCCAGGGGGGTGTCACTGAAGCTTTCTTT. This codes for CASSQGGVTEAFF.